This TCR beta chain appears in the sequencing data of a study of blood T cell repertoires in COVID-19. The V gene's germline CDR1 is PRHDT and CDR2 FYEKMQ (reference sequence). The CDR3 covers 13 residues. V was cut by 2 bases and J by 5 bases, with 8 bases left in between. This table comes from immunoSEQ multiplex PCR, and its TCRdb copy is limited to in-frame clones, with some not included. The sample holds about 170,000 clones, about 88% seen once. Sequenced input: PBMCs or T cells enriched from blood (not recorded which). J is TRBJ2-3 and V is TRBV13, with unresolved D. This receptor was obtained from a woman aged 45-65 years who had recovered from COVID-19. The CDR3 sequence: CASSLWAKDTQYF. In DNA form, the CDR3 reads TGTGCCAGCAGCTTATGGGCGAAAGATACGCAGTATTTT.